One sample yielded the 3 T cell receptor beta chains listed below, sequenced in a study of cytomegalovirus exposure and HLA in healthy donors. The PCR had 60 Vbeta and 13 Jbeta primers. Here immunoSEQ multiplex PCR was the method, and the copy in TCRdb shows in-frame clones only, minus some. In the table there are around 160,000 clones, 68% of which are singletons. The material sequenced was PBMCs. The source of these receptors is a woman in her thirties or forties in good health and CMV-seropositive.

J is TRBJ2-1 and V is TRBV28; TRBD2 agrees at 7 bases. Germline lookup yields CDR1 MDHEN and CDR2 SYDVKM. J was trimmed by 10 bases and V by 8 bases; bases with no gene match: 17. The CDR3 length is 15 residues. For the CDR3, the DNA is TGTGCCAGCTTGGGGGGGGAGTTCCATTTTGAGGAGCAGTTCTTC. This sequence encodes CASLGGEFHFEEQFF. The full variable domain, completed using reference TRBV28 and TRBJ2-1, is DVKVTQSSRYLVKRTGEKVFLECVQDMDHENMFWYRQDPGLGLRLIYFSYDVKMKEKGDIPEGYSVSREKKERFSLILESASTNQTSMYLCASLGGEFHFEEQFFGPGTRLTVL.

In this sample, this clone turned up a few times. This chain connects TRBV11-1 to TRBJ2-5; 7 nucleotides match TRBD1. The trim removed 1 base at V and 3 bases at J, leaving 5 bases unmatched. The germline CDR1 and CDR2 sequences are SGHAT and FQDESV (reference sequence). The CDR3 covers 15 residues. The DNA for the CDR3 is TGTGCCAGCAGCTTAGAGAGGGACAGAGAAGAGACCCAGTACTTC. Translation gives CASSLERDREETQYF.

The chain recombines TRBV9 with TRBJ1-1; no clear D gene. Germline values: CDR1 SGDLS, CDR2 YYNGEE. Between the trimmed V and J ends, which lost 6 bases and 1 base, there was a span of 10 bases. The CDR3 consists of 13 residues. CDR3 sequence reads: CASKREENTEAFF. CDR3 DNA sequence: TGTGCCAGCAAGAGGGAGGAGAACACTGAAGCTTTCTTT.